Reported below is one TCR beta chain. The data are from a study of blood T cell repertoires in COVID-19. For the study at large: T cells, B-cell-depleted T cells, or PBMCs supplied cDNA or gDNA.

J lost 2 bases, V lost 2 bases, and 6 bases had no gene match. CDR3 length equals 16 residues. Germline V gives CDR1 SGHTA, CDR2 FQGNSA. As handled by the study authors: Scientists estimated how many nucleated cells there were by amplifying reference gene primers. TCRdb's table, derived via immunoSEQ multiplex PCR, lists solely in-frame clones and lacks some. Clone size and the V and J calls come from that table; the DNA yielded D and trimming. The sample records around 320,000 clones, roughly 90% being singletons. Those who participated ranged in age from roughly 18 to 89 years and resided in about two dozen US areas. Those designated as exposed participants met a COVID-19 case within 2 weeks before study entry.

The receptor comes from a woman younger than 45 who had been exposed to COVID-19. V usage is TRBV7-2 and J usage is TRBJ2-3; TRBD2 aligns across 8 bases. The sequenced sample consisted of PBMCs or T cells enriched from blood (not recorded which). In nucleotides, the CDR3 is TGTGCCAGCAGCTTAAATCAGCGGGGGCCCACAGATACGCAGTATTTT. Translated, it gives CASSLNQRGPTDTQYF.